These T cell receptor beta chains were read from a single sample in a study of shared clonotypes between healthy human individuals. Repertoires were generated with immunoSEQ multiplex PCR, while TCRdb's copy carries only in-frame clones and drops some. The table lists about 980,000 clones, about 80% of them singletons. The sample comprised memory CD4+ T cells sorted from blood. All receptors come from a man younger than 35 in good health. CDR3s include the opening cysteine and the closing phenylalanine or tryptophan. Fields, in order: V gene, D gene, clone size, J gene, CDR3 DNA, CDR3 protein. D genes are given only for firm matches. The size entry is marked missing in some rows and otherwise reads once, few, many or a size class.

TRBV7-9	TRBD1	-	TRBJ1-4	TGTGCCAGCAGCCCCGGACAGGGGGCGAGTGAAAAACTGTTTTTT	CASSPGQGASEKLFF
TRBV7-2	TRBD2	-	TRBJ2-5	TGTGCCAGCAGCACGGGGGGAGTAGGGGAGACCCAGTACTTC	CASSTGGVGETQYF
TRBV9	TRBD1	once	TRBJ2-7	TGTGCCAGCAGCCCCCGCACCGGGACAGGGGCTCGTGGGGCCGTCGAGCAGTACTTC	CASSPRTGTGARGAVEQYF
TRBV5-1	-	-	TRBJ2-7	TGCGCCAGCAGCTTTGACGGCATGACCTACGAGCAGTACTTC	CASSFDGMTYEQYF
TRBV2	TRBD1	-	TRBJ1-5	TGTGCCAGCAAATCCGGACAGGGGGCGCGGGGCAATCAGCCCCAGCATTTT	CASKSGQGARGNQPQHF
TRBV18	TRBD2	-	TRBJ2-1	TGTGCCAGCTCACCACCCTCTAGCGGACCCTCCTACAATGAGCAGTTCTTC	CASSPPSSGPSYNEQFF
TRBV28	-	few	TRBJ2-2	TGTGCCAGCAGGAGTACCACAGGGAGCGGTCGGACCGGGGAGCTGTTTTTT	CASRSTTGSGRTGELFF
TRBV2	-	once	TRBJ1-5	TGTGCCAGCATCGGACAGATCAATCAGCCCCAGCATTTT	CASIGQINQPQHF
TRBV18	TRBD2	-	TRBJ2-3	TGTGCCAGCTCACCACTCCGACTAGCGGGGGACACAGATACGCAGTATTTT	CASSPLRLAGDTDTQYF
TRBV7-2	TRBD1	-	TRBJ2-3	TGTGCCAGCAGCTCAGGGGGCCTTAGCACAGATACGCAGTATTTT	CASSSGGLSTDTQYF
TRBV12-5	TRBD1	-	TRBJ1-5	TGTGCTAGTGGTTTGGGACAGGGGCGCCAGCCCCAGCATTTT	CASGLGQGRQPQHF
TRBV19	-	-	TRBJ2-7	TGTGCCAGTAGTATGGCCGGGTATCAGGACGAGCAGTACTTC	CASSMAGYQDEQYF
TRBV25-1	-	-	TRBJ2-2	TGTGCCAGCAGTGAAGTAAGGCTAGCGAACACCGGGGAGCTGTTTTTT	CASSEVRLANTGELFF
TRBV11-2	-	-	TRBJ2-7	TGTGCCAGCAGCCGTCTATGGGGGGACACTACCTACGAGCAGTACTTC	CASSRLWGDTTYEQYF
TRBV7-9	TRBD1	-	TRBJ1-2	TGTGCCAGCAGCGTGGGACAGAATAACTATGGCTACACCTTC	CASSVGQNNYGYTF
TRBV19	TRBD1	-	TRBJ2-7	TGTGCCAGTAGTAGGGGACAGGGGGCCTACGAGCAGTACTTC	CASSRGQGAYEQYF
TRBV11-2	-	-	TRBJ2-1	TGTGCCAGCAGCCAGGCCCTTCAGCAGTTCTTC	CASSQALQQFF
TRBV6-1	TRBD1	-	TRBJ1-2	TGTGCCAGCAGTAATACAGGGGGAGGTGGCTACACCTTC	CASSNTGGGGYTF
TRBV29-1	-	many	TRBJ1-1	TGCAGCGTTGAAAGGGGGAACACTGAAGCTTTCTTT	CSVERGNTEAFF
TRBV6-4	TRBD1	-	TRBJ1-4	TGTGCCAGCAGTCCATTAGGGACAGGGGATGAAAAACTGTTTTTT	CASSPLGTGDEKLFF
TRBV7-9	TRBD1	-	TRBJ1-1	TGTGCCAGCAGCGTGGGACAGGGATCGAACACTGAAGCTTTCTTT	CASSVGQGSNTEAFF
TRBV5-6	-	-	TRBJ1-6	TGTGCCAGCAGCGTTGACTTGCCGGGGTCCTATAATTCACCCCTCCACTTT	CASSVDLPGSYNSPLHF
TRBV5-4	-	-	TRBJ2-7	TGTGCCAGCAGTCATGGTTTCGGCTACGAGCAGTACTTC	CASSHGFGYEQYF
TRBV5-4	TRBD1	-	TRBJ2-7	TGTGCCAGCAGCTCACTGGGACAGTCCTACGAGCAGTACTTC	CASSSLGQSYEQYF
TRBV2	TRBD2	-	TRBJ2-2	TGTGCCAGCAGTGAATATGGACTAGCGGGGGTAAACACCGGGGAGCTGTTTTTT	CASSEYGLAGVNTGELFF
TRBV7-2	TRBD1	-	TRBJ2-5	TGTGCCAGCAGCTTAGGGACAGGGAGTCGAGAGACCCAGTACTTC	CASSLGTGSRETQYF
TRBV11-2	-	few	TRBJ1-1	TGTGCCAGCAGCTTAGGGCAGGGGCCCCGAGCTTTCTTT	CASSLGQGPRAFF
TRBV18	-	-	TRBJ2-7	TGTGCCAGCTCACCCGGACATACTTCCTACGAGCAGTACTTC	CASSPGHTSYEQYF